This TCR beta chain was identified in a study of shared clonotypes between healthy human individuals. Only Caucasian adults living in Nashville, Tennessee served as donors. The J segment lost 4 bases and the V segment lost 2 bases, leaving 4 bases of the junction unmatched. The length of the CDR3 is 15 residues. Germline CDR1 and CDR2: SGHAT and FQNNGV. Profiling relied on immunoSEQ multiplex PCR, and the TCRdb table lists in-frame clones only, not all of them. The sample consists of fewer than 650,000 clones, 76% of them appearing once. Sequenced: PBMCs. The TCR comes from a woman aged 40-49 years in good health. Some clones in this sample may be carry-over from other donors' samples. The chain employs TRBV11-2 and TRBJ2-2, with TRBD2 matching over 7 bases. CDR3 residues: CASSLMRGSTGELFF. The CDR3 DNA is TGTGCCAGCAGCTTAATGCGCGGGAGCACCGGGGAGCTGTTTTTT.